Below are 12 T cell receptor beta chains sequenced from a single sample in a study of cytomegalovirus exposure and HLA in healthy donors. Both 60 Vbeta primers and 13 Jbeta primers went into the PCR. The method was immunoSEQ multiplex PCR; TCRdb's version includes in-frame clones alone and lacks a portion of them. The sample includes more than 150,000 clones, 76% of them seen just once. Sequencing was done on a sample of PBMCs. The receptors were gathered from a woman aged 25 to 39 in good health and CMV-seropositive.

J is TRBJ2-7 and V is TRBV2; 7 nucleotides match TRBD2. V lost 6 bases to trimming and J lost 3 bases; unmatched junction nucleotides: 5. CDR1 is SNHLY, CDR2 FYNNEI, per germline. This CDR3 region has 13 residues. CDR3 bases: TGTGCCAGCAGGGCCCTAGCGGTCTACGAGCAGTACTTC. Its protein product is CASRALAVYEQYF.

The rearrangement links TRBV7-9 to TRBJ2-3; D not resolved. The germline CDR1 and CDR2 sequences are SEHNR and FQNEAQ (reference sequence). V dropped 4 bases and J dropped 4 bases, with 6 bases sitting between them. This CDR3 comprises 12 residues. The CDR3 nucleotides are TGTGCCAGCAGCTCTGGGCCAGATACGCAGTATTTT. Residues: CASSSGPDTQYF.

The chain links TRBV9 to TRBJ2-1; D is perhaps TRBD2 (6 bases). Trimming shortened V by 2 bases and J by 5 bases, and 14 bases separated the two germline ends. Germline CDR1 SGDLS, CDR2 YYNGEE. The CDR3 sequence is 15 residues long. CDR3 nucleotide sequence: TGTGCCAGCAGCGTTAGCCCTAGCGCGAACAATGAGCAGTTCTTC. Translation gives CASSVSPSANNEQFF.

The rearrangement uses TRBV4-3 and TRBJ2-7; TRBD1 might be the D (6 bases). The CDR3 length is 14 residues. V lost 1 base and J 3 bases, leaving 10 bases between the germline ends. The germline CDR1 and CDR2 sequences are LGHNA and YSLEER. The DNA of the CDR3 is TGCGCCAGCAGCCAAGGACCACAGGGCTACGAGCAGTACTTC. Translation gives CASSQGPQGYEQYF.

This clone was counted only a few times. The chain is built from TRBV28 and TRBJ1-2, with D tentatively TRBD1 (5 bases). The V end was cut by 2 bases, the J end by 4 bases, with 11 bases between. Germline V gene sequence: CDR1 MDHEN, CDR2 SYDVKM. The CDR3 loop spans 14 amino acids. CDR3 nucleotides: TGTGCCAGCAGTTTAGGCGGGGCCGGCTATGGCTACACCTTC. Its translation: CASSLGGAGYGYTF.

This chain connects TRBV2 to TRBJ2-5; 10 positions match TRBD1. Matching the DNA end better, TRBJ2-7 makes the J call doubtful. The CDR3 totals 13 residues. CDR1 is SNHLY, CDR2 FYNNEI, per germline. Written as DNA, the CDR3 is TGTGCCAGCCGGGGACAGGGGACGGGCGAGCAGTACTTC. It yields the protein CASRGQGTGEQYF.

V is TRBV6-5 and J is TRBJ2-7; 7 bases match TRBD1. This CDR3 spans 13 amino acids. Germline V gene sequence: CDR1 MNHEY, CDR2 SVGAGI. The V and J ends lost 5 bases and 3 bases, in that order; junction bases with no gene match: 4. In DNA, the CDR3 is TGTGCCAGCAGTCTCCGGGACAGCTACGAGCAGTACTTC. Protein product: CASSLRDSYEQYF.

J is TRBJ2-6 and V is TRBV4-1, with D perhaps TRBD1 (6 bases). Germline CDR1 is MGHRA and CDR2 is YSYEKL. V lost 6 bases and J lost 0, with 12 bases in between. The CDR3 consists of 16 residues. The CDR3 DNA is TGCGCCAGCAGAGGGGGACGGAGCTCTGGGGCCAACGTCCTGACTTTC. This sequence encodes CASRGGRSSGANVLTF.

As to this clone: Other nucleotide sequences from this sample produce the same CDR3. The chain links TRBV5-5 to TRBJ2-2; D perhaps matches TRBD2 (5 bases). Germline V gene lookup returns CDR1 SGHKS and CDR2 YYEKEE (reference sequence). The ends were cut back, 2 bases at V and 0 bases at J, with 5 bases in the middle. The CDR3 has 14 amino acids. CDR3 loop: CASSLLANTGELFF. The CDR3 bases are TGTGCCAGCAGCTTACTAGCGAACACCGGGGAGCTGTTTTTT.

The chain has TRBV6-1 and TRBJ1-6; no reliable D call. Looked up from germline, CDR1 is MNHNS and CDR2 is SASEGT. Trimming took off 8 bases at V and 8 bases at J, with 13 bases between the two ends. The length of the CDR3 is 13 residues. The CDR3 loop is CASEEGGDSPLHF. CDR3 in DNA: TGTGCCAGCGAGGAGGGAGGCGATTCACCCCTCCACTTT.

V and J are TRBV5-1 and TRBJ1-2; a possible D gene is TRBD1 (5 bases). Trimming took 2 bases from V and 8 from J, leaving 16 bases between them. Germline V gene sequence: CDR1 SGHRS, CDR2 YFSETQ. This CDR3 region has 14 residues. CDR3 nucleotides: TGCGCCAGCAGCTTAACCCTCAGGGAGGGGGGCTACACCTTC. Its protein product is CASSLTLREGGYTF.

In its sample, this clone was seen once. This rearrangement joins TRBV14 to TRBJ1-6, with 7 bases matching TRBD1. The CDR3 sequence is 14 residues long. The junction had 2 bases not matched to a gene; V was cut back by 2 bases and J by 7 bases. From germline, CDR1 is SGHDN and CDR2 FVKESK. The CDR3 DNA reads TGTGCCAGCAGCCAAAGGGACAGAAATTCACCCCTCCACTTT. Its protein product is CASSQRDRNSPLHF. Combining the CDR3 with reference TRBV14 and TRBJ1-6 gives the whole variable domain EAGVTQFPSHSVIEKGQTVTLRCDPISGHDNLYWYRRVMGKEIKFLLHFVKESKQDESGMPNNRFLAERTGGTYSTLKVQPAELEDSGVYFCASSQRDRNSPLHFGNGTRLTVT.